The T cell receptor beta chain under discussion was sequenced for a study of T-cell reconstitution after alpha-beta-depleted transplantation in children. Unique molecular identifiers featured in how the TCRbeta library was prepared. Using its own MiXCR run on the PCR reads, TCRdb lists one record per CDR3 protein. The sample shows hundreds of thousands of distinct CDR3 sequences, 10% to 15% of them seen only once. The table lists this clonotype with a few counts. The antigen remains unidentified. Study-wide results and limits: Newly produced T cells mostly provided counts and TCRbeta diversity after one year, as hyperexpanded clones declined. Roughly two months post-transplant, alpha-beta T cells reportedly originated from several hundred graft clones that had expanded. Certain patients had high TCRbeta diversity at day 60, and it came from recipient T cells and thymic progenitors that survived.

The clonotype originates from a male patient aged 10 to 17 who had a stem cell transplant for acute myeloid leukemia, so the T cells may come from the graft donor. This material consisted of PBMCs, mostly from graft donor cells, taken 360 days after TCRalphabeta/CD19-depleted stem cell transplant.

In DNA, the CDR3 is TGCAGCGTTGAAGATTCGAGGCAGTACTTC. Translating gives CSVEDSRQYF. This chain joins TRBV29-1 and TRBJ2-7; no reliable D call. CDR1 and CDR2 (germline): SQVTM, ANQGSEA. V dropped 0 bases and J dropped 9 bases, with 6 bases sitting between them. The CDR3 is made up of 10 amino acids.